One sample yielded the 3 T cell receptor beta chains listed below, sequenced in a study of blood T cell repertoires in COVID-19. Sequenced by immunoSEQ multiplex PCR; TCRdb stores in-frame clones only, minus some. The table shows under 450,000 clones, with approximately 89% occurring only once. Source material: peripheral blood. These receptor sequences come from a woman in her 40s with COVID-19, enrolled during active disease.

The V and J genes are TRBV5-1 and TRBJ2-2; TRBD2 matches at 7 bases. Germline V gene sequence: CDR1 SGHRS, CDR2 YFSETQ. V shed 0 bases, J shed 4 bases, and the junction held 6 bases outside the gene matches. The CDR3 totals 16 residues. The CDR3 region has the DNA TGCGCCAGCAGCTTGGATGGCGGGAGTCCCACCGGGGAGCTGTTTTTT. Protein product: CASSLDGGSPTGELFF.

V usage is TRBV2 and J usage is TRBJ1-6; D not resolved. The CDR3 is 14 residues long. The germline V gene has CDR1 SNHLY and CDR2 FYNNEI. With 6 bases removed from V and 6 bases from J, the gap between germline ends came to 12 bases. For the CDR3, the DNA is TGTGCCAGCAGGTCACAGAGATTTAATTCACCCCTCCACTTT. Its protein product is CASRSQRFNSPLHF.

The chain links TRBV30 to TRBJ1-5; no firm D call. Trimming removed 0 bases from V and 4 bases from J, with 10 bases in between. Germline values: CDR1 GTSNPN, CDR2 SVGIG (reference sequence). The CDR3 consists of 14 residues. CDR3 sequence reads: CAWSVGRGNQPQHF. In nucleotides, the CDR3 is TGTGCCTGGAGTGTAGGGCGAGGGAATCAGCCCCAGCATTTT.